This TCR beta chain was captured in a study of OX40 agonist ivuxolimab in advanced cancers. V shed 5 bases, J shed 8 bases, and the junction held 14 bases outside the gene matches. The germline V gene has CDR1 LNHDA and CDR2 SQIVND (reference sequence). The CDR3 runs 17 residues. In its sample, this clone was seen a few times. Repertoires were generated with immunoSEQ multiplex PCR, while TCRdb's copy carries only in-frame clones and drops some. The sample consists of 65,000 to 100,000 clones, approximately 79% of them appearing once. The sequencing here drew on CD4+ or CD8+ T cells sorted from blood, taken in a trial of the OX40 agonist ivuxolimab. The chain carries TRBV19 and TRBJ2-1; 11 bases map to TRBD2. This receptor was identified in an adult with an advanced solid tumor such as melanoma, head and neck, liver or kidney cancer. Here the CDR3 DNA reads TGTGCCAGTAGTCAATATTCGACTAGCGGGACGTTCCATGAGCAGTTCTTC. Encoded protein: CASSQYSTSGTFHEQFF.